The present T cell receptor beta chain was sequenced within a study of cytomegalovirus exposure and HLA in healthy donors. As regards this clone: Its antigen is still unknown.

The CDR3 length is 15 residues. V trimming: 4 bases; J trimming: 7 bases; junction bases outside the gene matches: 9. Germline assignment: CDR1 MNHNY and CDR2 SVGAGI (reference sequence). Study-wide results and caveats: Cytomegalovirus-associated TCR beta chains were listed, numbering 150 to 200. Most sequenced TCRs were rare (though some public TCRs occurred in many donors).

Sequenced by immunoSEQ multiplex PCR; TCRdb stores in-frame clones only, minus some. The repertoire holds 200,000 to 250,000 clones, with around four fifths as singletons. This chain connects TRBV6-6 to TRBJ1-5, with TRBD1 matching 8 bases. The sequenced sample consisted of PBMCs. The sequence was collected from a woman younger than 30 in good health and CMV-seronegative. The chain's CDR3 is CASSSPGQGKQPQHF. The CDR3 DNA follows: TGTGCCAGCAGTTCCCCCGGACAGGGAAAACAGCCCCAGCATTTT.